The rows below give T cell receptor beta chains drawn from one sample of a study of blood T cells in healthy people across ages. MiXCR, applied by TCRdb to the 5' RACE reads, yields one record per CDR3 protein. Found here are more than 1,400,000 distinct CDR3 sequences, roughly 40% of them singletons; the top ten hold 7.9%. Specimen: blood. The receptors were gathered from a woman under 30 in good health. Both conserved end residues are part of each CDR3. D genes are given only for firm matches. Expanded clones are given a class, and other clones once, few, many or no size at all.

CDR3aa	CDR3nt	len	d_gene	v_gene	abundance	j_gene
CASSNHTGSYEQYF	TGTGCCAGCAGCAACCATACAGGGTCCTACGAGCAGTACTTC	14	-	TRBV27	-	TRBJ2-7
CASIPGAGGYGYTF	TGTGCCAGCATCCCGGGGGCAGGGGGCTATGGCTACACCTTC	14	TRBD1	TRBV7-9	-	TRBJ1-2
CATSRAERAGADTQYF	TGTGCCACCAGCAGAGCGGAGCGGGCAGGGGCAGATACGCAGTATTTT	16	-	TRBV15	few	TRBJ2-3
CATSREGNYEQYF	TGTGCCACCAGCAGAGAGGGGAACTACGAGCAGTACTTC	13	-	TRBV15	-	TRBJ2-7
CASSFVSTSYQETQYF	TGTGCCAGCAGTTTTGTATCAACTTCGTACCAAGAGACCCAGTACTTC	16	-	TRBV27	few	TRBJ2-5
CASKGVNEKLFF	TGTGCCTCAAAGGGGGTAAATGAAAAACTGTTTTTT	12	-	TRBV28	-	TRBJ1-4
CASSPQASSSYEQYF	TGTGCCAGCAGCCCCCAAGCTTCTAGCTCCTACGAGCAGTACTTC	15	-	TRBV12-3/TRBV12-4	-	TRBJ2-7
CASSYPAKGPNDPGLANEQFF	TGTGCCAGCAGTTACCCAGCCAAAGGGCCCAACGATCCGGGACTAGCGAATGAGCAGTTCTTC	21	TRBD2	TRBV6-5	-	TRBJ2-1
CASSLTGQGASGANVLTF	TGCGCCAGCAGCTTGACGGGACAGGGAGCCTCTGGGGCCAACGTCCTGACTTTC	18	TRBD1	TRBV5-1	few	TRBJ2-6
CASSQDLEIPMSTEAFF	TGCGCCAGCAGCCAAGATCTGGAGATCCCTATGTCCACTGAAGCTTTCTTT	17	-	TRBV4-1	-	TRBJ1-1
CASSLTGWEQFF	TGTGCCAGCAGCTTAACAGGGTGGGAGCAGTTCTTC	12	-	TRBV7-6	few	TRBJ2-1
CSVKQGAANEKLFF	TGCAGCGTTAAACAGGGGGCGGCTAATGAAAAACTGTTTTTT	14	TRBD1	TRBV29-1	-	TRBJ1-4
CASSIQVQETQYF	TGTGCCAGTAGTATTCAGGTCCAAGAGACCCAGTACTTC	13	-	TRBV19	few	TRBJ2-5
CASSAGLAGGNEQFF	TGCGCCAGCAGCGCAGGACTAGCGGGAGGGAATGAGCAGTTCTTC	15	TRBD2	TRBV5-1	many	TRBJ2-1
CSGRIENTGELFF	TGCAGCGGGAGGATAGAGAACACCGGGGAGCTGTTTTTT	13	-	TRBV29-1	few	TRBJ2-2
CATHTPWTGKADTQYF	TGTGCCACGCATACTCCGTGGACAGGGAAGGCAGATACGCAGTATTTT	16	TRBD1	TRBV28	-	TRBJ2-3
CASSLRFYEQYF	TGTGCCAGCAGCTTGCGCTTTTACGAGCAGTACTTC	12	-	TRBV5-6	-	TRBJ2-7
CASSLALMNSGNTIYF	TGCGCCAGCAGCTTGGCCCTAATGAACTCTGGAAACACCATATATTTT	16	-	TRBV5-1	-	TRBJ1-3
CASSSGPGQGSYGYTF	TGTGCCAGCAGCTCCGGGCCGGGACAGGGATCCTATGGCTACACCTTC	16	TRBD1	TRBV7-9	-	TRBJ1-2
CSASDRGRGGAFF	TGCAGTGCTAGCGACAGGGGGCGCGGCGGCGCTTTCTTT	13	TRBD1	TRBV20-1	-	TRBJ1-1
CAIRGTDTQYF	TGTGCCATCAGGGGCACAGATACGCAGTATTTT	11	-	TRBV10-3	many	TRBJ2-3
CASSQVTSNVDTQYF	TGTGCCAGCAGCCAAGTTACTAGTAACGTCGATACGCAGTATTTT	15	-	TRBV3-1	few	TRBJ2-3
CASSPQGLSSTDTQYF	TGTGCCAGTAGCCCCCAGGGCCTTTCCTCCACAGATACGCAGTATTTT	16	-	TRBV19	-	TRBJ2-3
CASGKAGNQETQYF	TGTGCCAGCGGAAAGGCGGGGAACCAAGAGACCCAGTACTTC	14	-	TRBV4-2	few	TRBJ2-5
CASSGDGRSYNSPLHF	TGTGCCAGCAGCGGGGACGGACGCTCCTATAATTCACCCCTCCACTTT	16	-	TRBV11-1	-	TRBJ1-6
CASSLVPVGGKSNQPQHF	TGTGCCAGCAGTCTTGTCCCCGTCGGGGGGAAGAGCAATCAGCCCCAGCATTTT	18	-	TRBV12-3/TRBV12-4	few	TRBJ1-5
CASSHSSGVYTDTQYF	TGTGCCAGCAGCCATTCTAGCGGGGTTTACACAGATACGCAGTATTTT	16	TRBD2	TRBV7-9	-	TRBJ2-3
CASRTGENLGYGYTF	TGTGCCAGCAGAACCGGGGAGAATCTTGGCTATGGCTACACCTTC	15	-	TRBV6-5	few	TRBJ1-2
CASSQAERERYYNEQFF	TGCGCCAGCAGCCAGGCGGAGCGGGAGCGATACTACAATGAGCAGTTCTTC	17	TRBD2	TRBV4-1	-	TRBJ2-1
CASSQGLAGASYNEQFF	TGTGCCAGCAGCCAGGGACTAGCGGGGGCCTCCTACAATGAGCAGTTCTTC	17	TRBD2	TRBV3-1	few	TRBJ2-1
CASRDRGDLNGYTF	TGTGCCAGCAGGGACCGGGGGGATCTGAATGGCTACACCTTC	14	-	TRBV12-3/TRBV12-4	few	TRBJ1-2
CASSLTASGARTDTQYF	TGTGCCAGCAGCTTAACGGCTAGCGGGGCCCGCACAGATACGCAGTATTTT	17	TRBD2	TRBV7-9	-	TRBJ2-3
CASSPKHEQETQYF	TGTGCCAGCAGCCCTAAGCATGAACAAGAGACCCAGTACTTC	14	-	TRBV6-6	-	TRBJ2-5
CASNGQANNEQFF	TGTGCCAGCAACGGACAGGCTAACAATGAGCAGTTCTTC	13	TRBD1	TRBV6-6	-	TRBJ2-1
CAWRQGGYEQYF	TGTGCCTGGAGACAGGGAGGGTACGAGCAGTACTTC	12	-	TRBV30	few	TRBJ2-7
CASSEGGLAKTEQFF	TGTGCCAGCAGTGAGGGCGGACTAGCGAAAACTGAGCAGTTCTTC	15	TRBD2	TRBV2	-	TRBJ2-1
CASFTPGLNNEQFF	TGCGCCAGCTTCACTCCGGGGTTAAACAATGAGCAGTTCTTC	14	-	TRBV5-1	many	TRBJ2-1
CASSHPSGSVYNEQFF	TGCGCCAGCAGCCACCCTAGCGGGAGTGTCTACAATGAGCAGTTCTTC	16	TRBD2	TRBV4-1	-	TRBJ2-1
CASKEDLRANYGYTF	TGTGCCAGCAAGGAGGATTTACGAGCTAACTATGGCTACACCTTC	15	-	TRBV2	-	TRBJ1-2
CASSQDSTGLETQYF	TGCGCCAGCAGCCAAGACTCGACGGGGTTAGAGACCCAGTACTTC	15	-	TRBV4-3	-	TRBJ2-5
CAISESPQGSGANVLTF	TGTGCCATCAGTGAGTCACCCCAGGGCTCTGGGGCCAACGTCCTGACTTTC	17	-	TRBV10-3	-	TRBJ2-6
CASSMKGAQTEAFF	TGTGCCAGTAGTATGAAGGGGGCGCAGACTGAAGCTTTCTTT	14	TRBD1	TRBV19	-	TRBJ1-1
CASSLYQDEKLFF	TGTGCCAGCAGCTTATACCAGGATGAAAAACTGTTTTTT	13	-	TRBV13	-	TRBJ1-4
CASSRQGASYTF	TGTGCCAGCAGTCGACAGGGGGCTAGCTACACCTTC	12	TRBD1	TRBV12-3/TRBV12-4	-	TRBJ1-2
CAISSRGVSTYGQYF	TGTGCCATCAGCTCAAGGGGGGTTTCAACCTACGGGCAGTACTTC	15	-	TRBV10-3	-	TRBJ2-7
CSVGMGLGEYEQFF	TGCAGCGTTGGGATGGGTTTGGGGGAGTATGAGCAGTTCTTC	14	-	TRBV29-1	few	TRBJ2-1
CATSDRENEQFF	TGTGCCACCAGTGATAGGGAGAATGAGCAGTTCTTC	12	-	TRBV24-1	few	TRBJ2-1
CASSQPGLAKYEQYF	TGCGCCAGCAGCCAGCCGGGACTAGCGAAGTACGAGCAGTACTTC	15	TRBD2	TRBV4-1	-	TRBJ2-7